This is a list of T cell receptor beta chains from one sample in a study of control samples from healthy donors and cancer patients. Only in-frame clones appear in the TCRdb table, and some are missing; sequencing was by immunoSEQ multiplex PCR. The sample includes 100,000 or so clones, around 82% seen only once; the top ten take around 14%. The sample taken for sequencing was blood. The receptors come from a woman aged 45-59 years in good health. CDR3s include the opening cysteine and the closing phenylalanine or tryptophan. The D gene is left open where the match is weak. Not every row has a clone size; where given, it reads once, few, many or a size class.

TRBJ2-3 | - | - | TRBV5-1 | CASSQFVGGLADTQYF | TGCGCCAGCAGTCAGTTCGTCGGGGGCTTGGCAGATACGCAGTATTTT
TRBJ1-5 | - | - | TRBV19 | CASRPDTGGVAPQHF | TGTGCCAGTAGACCTGACACTGGGGGCGTGGCGCCCCAGCATTTT
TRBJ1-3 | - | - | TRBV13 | CASSLGSDPTIYF | TGTGCCAGCAGCTTAGGCAGTGACCCCACCATATATTTT
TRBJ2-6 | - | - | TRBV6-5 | CANSGEKSGANVLTF | TGTGCCAATTCAGGGGAAAAATCTGGGGCCAACGTCCTGACTTTC
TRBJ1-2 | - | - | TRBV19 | CASSKPLLYGYTF | TGTGCCAGTAGTAAGCCATTACTCTATGGCTACACCTTC
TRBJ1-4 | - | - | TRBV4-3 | CASSQDSQGSNEKLFF | TGCGCCAGCAGCCAAGACTCGCAGGGGTCTAATGAAAAACTGTTTTTT
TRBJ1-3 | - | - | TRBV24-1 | CATSDLPDGTIYF | TGTGCCACCAGTGATTTGCCGGATGGCACCATATATTTT
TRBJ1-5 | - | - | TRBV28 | CASSPPNGDQPQHF | TGTGCCAGCAGTCCACCGAATGGGGATCAGCCCCAGCATTTT
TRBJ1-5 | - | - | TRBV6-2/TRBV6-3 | CASSYVGGAPGILQPQHF | TGTGCCAGCAGTTACGTCGGTGGAGCACCAGGGATTCTTCAGCCCCAGCATTTT
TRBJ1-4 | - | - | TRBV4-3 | CASSQDRLGEKLFF | TGCGCCAGCAGCCAAGATAGGTTGGGTGAAAAACTGTTTTTT
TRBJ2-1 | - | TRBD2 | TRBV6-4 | CASRDGTSVFF | TGTGCCAGCAGGGACGGGACTAGCGTCTTCTTC
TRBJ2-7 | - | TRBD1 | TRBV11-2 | CASSLDSGQGPYEQYF | TGTGCCAGCAGCTTAGATTCAGGACAGGGTCCCTACGAGCAGTACTTC
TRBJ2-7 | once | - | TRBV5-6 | CASSRGLVNYEQYF | TGTGCCAGCAGCAGGGGCCTAGTCAACTACGAGCAGTACTTC
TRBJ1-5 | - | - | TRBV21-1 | CASSMRIQPQHF | TGTGCCAGCAGCATGCGGATTCAGCCCCAGCATTTT
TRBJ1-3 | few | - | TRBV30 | CAFSPSSGNTIYF | TGTGCCTTCTCCCCCAGCTCTGGAAACACCATATATTTT
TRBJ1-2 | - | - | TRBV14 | CASSRRTDYGYTF | TGTGCCAGCAGCCGACGGACAGACTATGGCTACACCTTC
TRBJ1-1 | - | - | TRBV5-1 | CASSLEAANTEAFF | TGCGCCAGCAGCTTGGAGGCAGCGAATACTGAAGCTTTCTTT
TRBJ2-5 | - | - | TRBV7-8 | CASSPDWTETQYF | TGTGCCAGCAGCCCGGACTGGACAGAGACCCAGTACTTC
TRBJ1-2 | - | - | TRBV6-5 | CASSYSSRVGYTF | TGTGCCAGCAGTTACTCCTCCAGGGTTGGCTACACCTTC
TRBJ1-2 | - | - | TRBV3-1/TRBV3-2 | CASSPVRGPNGYTF | TGTGCCAGCAGCCCGGTACGCGGCCCTAATGGCTACACCTTC
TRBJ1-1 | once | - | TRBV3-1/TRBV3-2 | CASSQGFTDYTEAFF | TGTGCCAGCAGCCAAGGATTTACAGACTACACTGAAGCTTTCTTT
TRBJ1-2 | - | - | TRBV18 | CASSPYQGLDYGYTF | TGTGCCAGCTCACCCTACCAGGGATTGGACTATGGCTACACCTTC
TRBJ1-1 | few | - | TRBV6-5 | CASSYRDKMNTEAFF | TGTGCCAGCAGCTATAGGGACAAAATGAACACTGAAGCTTTCTTT
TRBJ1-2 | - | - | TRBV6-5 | CASSPTRQRYTF | TGTGCCAGCAGCCCCACTAGACAGCGCTACACCTTC
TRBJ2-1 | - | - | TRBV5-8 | CASSAGTTYNEQFF | TGTGCCAGCAGCGCTGGGACCACCTACAATGAGCAGTTCTTC
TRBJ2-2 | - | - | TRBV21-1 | CARTGELFF | TGTGCCAGGACCGGGGAGCTGTTTTTT
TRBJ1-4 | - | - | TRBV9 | CASSLGLRNEKLFF | TGTGCCAGCAGCCTAGGACTGAGGAATGAAAAACTGTTTTTT
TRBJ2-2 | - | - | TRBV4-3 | CASSLWDRDTGELFF | TGCGCCAGCAGCCTTTGGGACCGTGACACCGGGGAGCTGTTTTTT
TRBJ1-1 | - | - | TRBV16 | CASSQSTGNTEAFF | TGTGCCAGCAGCCAATCCACCGGGAACACTGAAGCTTTCTTT
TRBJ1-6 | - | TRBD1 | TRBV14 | CASSQDRRDRGLLGASPLHF | TGTGCCAGCAGCCAAGACCGCCGGGACAGGGGTCTCCTAGGTGCTTCACCCCTCCACTTT
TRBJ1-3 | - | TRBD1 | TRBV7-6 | CASSTGTGVGNTIYF | TGTGCCAGCAGCACCGGGACAGGGGTCGGAAACACCATATATTTT
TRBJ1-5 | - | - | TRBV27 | CASSRVSNQPQHF | TGTGCCAGCAGTCGAGTTAGCAATCAGCCCCAGCATTTT
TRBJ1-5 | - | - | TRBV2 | CASCSGYQPQHF | TGTGCCAGCTGCTCAGGATACCAGCCCCAGCATTTT
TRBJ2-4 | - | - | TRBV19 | CATAPDGLKNIQYF | TGTGCCACCGCACCCGACGGCCTCAAAAACATTCAGTACTTC
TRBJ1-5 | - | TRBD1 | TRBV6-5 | CASRLGQGLGQPQHF | TGTGCCAGCAGGCTGGGACAGGGCTTGGGTCAGCCCCAGCATTTT
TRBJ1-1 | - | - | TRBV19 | CASSIEGALAFF | TGTGCCAGTAGTATAGAGGGGGCGCTTGCTTTCTTT
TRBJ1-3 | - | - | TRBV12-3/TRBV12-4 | CASSQGSGNTIYF | TGTGCCAGTAGCCAGGGGAGCGGAAACACCATATATTTT
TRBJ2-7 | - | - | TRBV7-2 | CASSFFGAYRDEDEQYF | TGTGCCAGCAGCTTCTTTGGAGCTTATCGAGACGAGGATGAGCAGTACTTC
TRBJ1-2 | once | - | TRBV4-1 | CASSQEKLRNRVGSSNYGYTF | TGCGCCAGCAGCCAAGAAAAACTAAGAAACAGGGTTGGGTCTTCTAACTATGGCTACACCTTC
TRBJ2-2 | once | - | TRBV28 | CASSLLQGGTGELFF | TGTGCCAGCAGTTTACTCCAGGGGGGCACCGGGGAGCTGTTTTTT
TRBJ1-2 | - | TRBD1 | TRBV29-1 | CSVKGQGGVGDYGYTF | TGCAGCGTAAAAGGACAGGGTGGTGTAGGTGACTATGGCTACACCTTC
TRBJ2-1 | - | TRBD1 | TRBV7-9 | CASSSGQGQQFF | TGTGCCAGCAGCTCGGGACAGGGACAGCAGTTCTTC
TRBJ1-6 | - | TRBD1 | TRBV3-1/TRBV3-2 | CASSGGLQGSSYNSPLHF | TGTGCCAGCTCAGGGGGTTTACAGGGATCCTCCTATAATTCACCCCTCCACTTT
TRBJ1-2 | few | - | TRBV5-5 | CASSSVTFVDTF | TGTGCCAGCAGCTCGGTGACATTTGTAGACACCTTC
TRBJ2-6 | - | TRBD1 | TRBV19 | CASSRLPGTGISSGANVLTF | TGTGCCAGTAGTCGGTTGCCCGGGACAGGAATCAGCTCTGGGGCCAACGTCCTGACTTTC